This T cell receptor beta chain was identified in a study of shared clonotypes between healthy human individuals (TCRdb year 2020). Concerning the study at large: The cohort comprised two women and a few men aged 18 to 49 years. To increase sequencing depth and limit assay-specific biases, TCR repertoire library preparation and sequencing were carried out by different laboratories using diverse techniques. To estimate repertoire size and how much clonotype sharing occurs between individuals, the study deeply sequenced the blood TCR repertoires of about 5 healthy adults. Leukapheresis yielded between about 0.9 and 9.5 billion PBMCs per donor. For each donor, CD4 naive and CD4 memory were each given three plates, CD8 naive was given two plates, and CD8 memory was given one plate.

On this clone itself: Its antigen is not yet known. No qualities accompany the bases; no much larger clone lies one base away. Other DNA sequences in the same sample also yield this CDR3.

CDR1 SGHRS and CDR2 YFSETQ were looked up in the germline V gene. Relative to germline, V is 0 bases shorter and J is 4 bases shorter, with 8 bases between their ends. The CDR3 measures 14 amino acids from cysteine to phenylalanine. Only CDR3 DNA is held: 42 bases, read in frame from base 1. What the study reported, not specific to this receptor: Sampling was restricted to blood, and TCR repertoires in tissues likely differ from the TCR repertoires found in blood. Rarefaction of sorted-subset datasets indicated incomplete sequencing despite the large sequencing depth. When several donors were compared, the shared fraction of clonotypes was about 5% for naive CD4, about 4% for naive CD8, 2% to 2.5% for memory CD4, and 0.4% for memory CD8. Based on pairwise subsampling, the degree of clonotype sharing among donors was expected to be affected by sequencing depth. Naive subsets generally had larger estimated clonotype richness than memory subsets. The small number of donors limited the genetic and exposure-history diversity represented. Higher generation probabilities were observed for clonotypes shared by all four sorted-subset donors than for non-shared clonotypes.

TCR CDR3 regions were amplified from genomic DNA by multiplex PCR using the deep immunoSEQ assay. For each cell subset, the extracted genomic DNA was distributed evenly across all wells of several immunoSEQ 96-well plates, and each plate served as one replicate. For sorted subsets, about 220 ng of genomic DNA, equivalent to 30,000 or so T cell genomes, went into each replicate PCR. Purified libraries were quantified with a Qubit 3.0 fluorometer, sized on a Bioanalyzer 2100, and re-quantified with the KAPA Library Quantification kit. Each immunoSEQ 96-well plate was sequenced on its own single-read 150-cycle Illumina NextSeq 550 flow cell. Per the original workflow: Because the immunoSEQ output included only junctional sequences and no quality scores, the filtering could not be the same as the filtering used for full-length reads. Sequences were annotated with PyIR, a Python wrapper for IgBLAST v1.9, and V/J genes and CDR3 were assigned using IMGT germline references. Reads with weak V/J assignments (E-value above 1e-6), missing CDR3, stop codons, out-of-frame junctions, or ambiguous translated residues were removed. V3J clonotypes were defined by identical inferred V gene, J gene, and CDR3 amino acid sequence. To compute the percentage overlap between repertoires, the number of shared unique clonotypes was divided by the size of the smaller repertoire. Richness of each repertoire was evaluated using RTK rarefaction, the Chao1 estimator, and Recon v2.1 estimates of unobserved clonotypes. For all TCRbeta clonotypes obtained by the gDNA method from a handful of donors, generation probabilities were computed with OLGA. Entries here come from immuneACCESS through TCRdb and include only in-frame sequences with V and J called. Some clones fail to appear in such tables; in the studies checked, an unresolved V gene covers under half of the shortfall, and the cause of the remainder is unknown. The DNA gave D and trimming, while V, J and clone size come from that table. A total of more than 2 million clones appear in this sample, more than 90% of them only once. The ten most abundant clones make up roughly 0.13% of the sample.

Donors were healthy HIV-negative adults with no recently reported acute infections or vaccinations. All donors were Caucasian adults living in Nashville, Tennessee, USA. CD4+ T cells were enriched through magnetic negative selection, after which naive cells were positively selected on CD45RA and the remaining negative fraction served as the memory subset. After blood collection by leukapheresis, PBMCs were isolated using Ficoll-Histopaque density gradient centrifugation and then cryopreserved in the vapor phase of liquid nitrogen. Analytical flow cytometry was used to check the purity and quantity of every magnetically sorted T cell population. Genomic DNA was isolated from each sorted fraction and quantified by UV absorbance on a Nanodrop 2000c.

This TCR came from a man between 18 and 35 years old in good health. The sequenced sample consisted of naive CD4+ T cells sorted from blood. The cell subset or site label on this specimen signifies: CD45RA+ positively selected. The V and J genes are TRBV5-1 and TRBJ2-1, with an unclear D gene assignment. The encoded CDR3 is CASSLGDRYNEQFF. The DNA is as follows: TGCGCCAGCAGCTTGGGAGACCGATACAATGAGCAGTTCTTC.